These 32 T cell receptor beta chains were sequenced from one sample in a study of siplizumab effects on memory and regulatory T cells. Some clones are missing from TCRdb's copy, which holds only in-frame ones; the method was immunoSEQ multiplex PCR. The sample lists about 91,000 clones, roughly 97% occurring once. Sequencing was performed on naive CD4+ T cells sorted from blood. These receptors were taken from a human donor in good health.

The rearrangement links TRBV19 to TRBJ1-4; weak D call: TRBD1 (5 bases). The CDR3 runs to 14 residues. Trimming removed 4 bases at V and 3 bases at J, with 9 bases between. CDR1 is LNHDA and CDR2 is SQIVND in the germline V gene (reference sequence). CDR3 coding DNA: TGTGCCAGTAGTAATACAGGACCTAATGAAAAACTGTTTTTT. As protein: CASSNTGPNEKLFF.

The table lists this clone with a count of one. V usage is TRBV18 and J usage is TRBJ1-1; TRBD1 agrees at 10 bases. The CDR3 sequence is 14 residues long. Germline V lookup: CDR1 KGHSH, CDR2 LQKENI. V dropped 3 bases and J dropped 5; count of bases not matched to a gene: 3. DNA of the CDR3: TGTGCCAGCTCACCGACAGGGGGCGGGACTGAAGCTTTCTTT. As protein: CASSPTGGGTEAFF.

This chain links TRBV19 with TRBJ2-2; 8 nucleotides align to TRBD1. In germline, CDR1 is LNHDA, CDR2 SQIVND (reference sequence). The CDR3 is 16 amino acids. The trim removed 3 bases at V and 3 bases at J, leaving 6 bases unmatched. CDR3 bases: TGTGCCAGTAGTATTAGCGGACAGGGATACACCGGGGAGCTGTTTTTT. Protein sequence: CASSISGQGYTGELFF.

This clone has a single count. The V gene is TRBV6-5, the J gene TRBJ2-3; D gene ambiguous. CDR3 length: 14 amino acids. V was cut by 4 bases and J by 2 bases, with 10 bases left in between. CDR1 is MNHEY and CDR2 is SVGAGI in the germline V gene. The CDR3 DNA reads TGTGCCAGCAGTTTTGGACCTAACACAGATACGCAGTATTTT. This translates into CASSFGPNTDTQYF.

CDR3 in DNA: TGTGCCAGCAGCCCCAACAGGGGCACCGGGGAGCTGTTTTTT. Translation: CASSPNRGTGELFF. This chain joins TRBV7-2 and TRBJ2-2, with 7 bases that match TRBD1. CDR3 size: 14 residues. After removal of 5 bases from V and 4 bases from J, the junction contained 4 bases not matched to a gene. Per germline, CDR1 SGHTA and CDR2 FQGNSA.

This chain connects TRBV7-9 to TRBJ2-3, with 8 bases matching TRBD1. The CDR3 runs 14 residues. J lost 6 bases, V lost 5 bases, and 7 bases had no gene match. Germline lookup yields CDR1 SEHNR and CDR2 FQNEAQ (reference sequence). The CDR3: CASSLGQGGDTQYF. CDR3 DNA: TGTGCCAGCAGCCTCGGACAGGGTGGCGATACGCAGTATTTT.

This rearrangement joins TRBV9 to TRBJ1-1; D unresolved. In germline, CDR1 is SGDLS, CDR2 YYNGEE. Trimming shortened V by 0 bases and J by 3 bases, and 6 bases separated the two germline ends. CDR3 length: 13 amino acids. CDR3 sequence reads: CASSVGRDTEAFF. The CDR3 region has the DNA TGTGCCAGCAGCGTAGGTAGGGACACTGAAGCTTTCTTT.

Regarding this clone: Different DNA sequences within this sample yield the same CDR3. The DNA for the CDR3 is TGCGCCAGCAGCTTGGATGGGGGCTACGAGCAGTACTTC. This sequence encodes CASSLDGGYEQYF. The chain is built from TRBV5-1 and TRBJ2-7; D possibly uses TRBD1 or TRBD2 (5 bases each). This CDR3 is 13 amino acids long. Germline CDR1 and CDR2: SGHRS and YFSETQ. V was trimmed by 0 bases and J by 3 bases, leaving 7 bases between them.

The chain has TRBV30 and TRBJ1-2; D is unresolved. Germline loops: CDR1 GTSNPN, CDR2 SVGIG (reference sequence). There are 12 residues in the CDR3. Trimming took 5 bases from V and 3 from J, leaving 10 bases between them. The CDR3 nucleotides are TGTGCCTGGGTCGCGGGGTACTATGGCTACACCTTC. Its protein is CAWVAGYYGYTF.

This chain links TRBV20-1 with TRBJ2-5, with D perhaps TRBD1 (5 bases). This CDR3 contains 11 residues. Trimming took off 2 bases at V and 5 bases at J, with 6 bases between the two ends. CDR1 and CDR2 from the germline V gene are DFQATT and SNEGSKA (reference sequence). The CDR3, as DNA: TGCAGTGCTAGAAAGGGGGAGACCCAGTACTTC. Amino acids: CSARKGETQYF.

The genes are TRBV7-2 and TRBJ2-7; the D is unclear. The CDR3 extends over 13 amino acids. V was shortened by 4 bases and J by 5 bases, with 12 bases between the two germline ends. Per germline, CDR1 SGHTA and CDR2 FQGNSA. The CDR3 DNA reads TGTGCCAGCAGCTACTACAGAAGGAACGAGCAGTACTTC. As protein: CASSYYRRNEQYF. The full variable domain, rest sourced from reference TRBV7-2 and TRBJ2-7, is GAGVSQSPSNKVTEKGKDVELRCDPISGHTALYWYRQSLGQGLEFLIYFQGNSAPDKSGLPSDRFSAERTGGSVSTLTIQRTQQEDSAVYLCASSYYRRNEQYFGPGTRLTVT.

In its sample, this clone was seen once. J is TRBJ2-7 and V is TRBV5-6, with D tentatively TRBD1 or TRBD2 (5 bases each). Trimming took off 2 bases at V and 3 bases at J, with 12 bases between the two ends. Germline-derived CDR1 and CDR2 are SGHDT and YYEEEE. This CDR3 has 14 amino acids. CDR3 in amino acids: CASSLRDVGYEQYF. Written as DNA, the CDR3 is TGTGCCAGCAGCTTACGGGACGTCGGCTACGAGCAGTACTTC.

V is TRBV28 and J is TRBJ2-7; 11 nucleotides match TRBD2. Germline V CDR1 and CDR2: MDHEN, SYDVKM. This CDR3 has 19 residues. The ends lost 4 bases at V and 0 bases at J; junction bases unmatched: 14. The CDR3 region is CASSSPRTSGGARSYEQYF. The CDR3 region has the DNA TGTGCCAGCAGTTCCCCCCGAACTAGCGGGGGAGCCCGCTCCTACGAGCAGTACTTC.

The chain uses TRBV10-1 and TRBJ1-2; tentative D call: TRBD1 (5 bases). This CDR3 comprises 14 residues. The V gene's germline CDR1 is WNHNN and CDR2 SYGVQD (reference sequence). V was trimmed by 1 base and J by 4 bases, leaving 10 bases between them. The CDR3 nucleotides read TGCGCCAGCAGTGAGTGTCAGGGAGGCTATGGCTACACCTTC. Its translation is CASSECQGGYGYTF.

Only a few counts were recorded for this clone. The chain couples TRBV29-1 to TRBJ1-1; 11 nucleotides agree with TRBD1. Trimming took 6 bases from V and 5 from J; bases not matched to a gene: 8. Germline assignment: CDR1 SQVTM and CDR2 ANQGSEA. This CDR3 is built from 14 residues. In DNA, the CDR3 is TGCAGCGTAGCCCGGACAGGGGGCGGGACTGAAGCTTTCTTT. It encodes CSVARTGGGTEAFF. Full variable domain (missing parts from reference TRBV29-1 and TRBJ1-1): SAVISQKPSRDICQRGTSLTIQCQVDSQVTMMFWYRQQPGQSLTLIATANQGSEATYESGFVIDKFPISRPNLTFSTLTVSNMSPEDSSIYLCSVARTGGGTEAFFGQGTRLTVV.

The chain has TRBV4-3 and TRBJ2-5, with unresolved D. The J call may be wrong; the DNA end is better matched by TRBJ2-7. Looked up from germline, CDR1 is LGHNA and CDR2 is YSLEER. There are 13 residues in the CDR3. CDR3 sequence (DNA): TGCGCCAGCAGCCAAGATAGCTCCTACGAGCAGTACTTC. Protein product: CASSQDSSYEQYF.

CDR3 protein: CASSQDREETQYF. The CDR3 DNA sequence: TGCGCCAGCAGCCAAGATCGGGAGGAGACCCAGTACTTC. V usage is TRBV4-3 and J usage is TRBJ2-5; D is possibly TRBD2 (6 bases). The V gene's germline CDR1 is LGHNA and CDR2 YSLEER. V was shortened by 0 bases and J by 5 bases, with 7 bases between the two germline ends. This CDR3 contains 13 residues.

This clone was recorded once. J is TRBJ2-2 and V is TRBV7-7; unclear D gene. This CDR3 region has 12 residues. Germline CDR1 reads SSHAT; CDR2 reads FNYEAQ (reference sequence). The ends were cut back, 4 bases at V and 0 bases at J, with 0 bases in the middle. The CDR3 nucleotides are TGTGCCAGCAGCTCGAACACCGGGGAGCTGTTTTTT. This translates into CASSSNTGELFF.

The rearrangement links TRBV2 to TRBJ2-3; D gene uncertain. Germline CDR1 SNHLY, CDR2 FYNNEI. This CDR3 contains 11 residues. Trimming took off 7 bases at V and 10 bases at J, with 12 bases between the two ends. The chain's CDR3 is CASTLTAPQYF. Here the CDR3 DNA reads TGTGCCAGCACTTTGACCGCTCCGCAGTATTTT. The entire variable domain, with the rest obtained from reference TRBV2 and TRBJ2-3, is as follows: EPEVTQTPSHQVTQMGQEVILRCVPISNHLYFYWYRQILGQKVEFLVSFYNNEISEKSEIFDDQFSVERPDGSNFTLKIRSTKLEDSAMYFCASTLTAPQYFGPGTRLTVL.

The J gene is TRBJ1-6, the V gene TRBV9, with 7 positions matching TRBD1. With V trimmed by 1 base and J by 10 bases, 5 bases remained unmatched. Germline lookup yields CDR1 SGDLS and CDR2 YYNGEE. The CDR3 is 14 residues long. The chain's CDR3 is CASSVYLRGSPLHF. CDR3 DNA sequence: TGTGCCAGCAGCGTATACCTCAGGGGGTCACCCCTCCACTTT.

The CDR3 sequence: CASSLGGGDYSYNSPLHF. CDR3 nucleotides: TGTGCCAGCAGTTTAGGGGGAGGGGACTACTCCTATAATTCACCCCTCCACTTT. The J gene is TRBJ1-6, the V gene TRBV27, with D maybe TRBD1 (5 bases). Per the germline V gene, CDR1 is MNHEY and CDR2 is SMNVEV (reference sequence). Trimming cost V 2 bases and J 0 bases, with 14 bases left between them. CDR3 size: 18 residues.

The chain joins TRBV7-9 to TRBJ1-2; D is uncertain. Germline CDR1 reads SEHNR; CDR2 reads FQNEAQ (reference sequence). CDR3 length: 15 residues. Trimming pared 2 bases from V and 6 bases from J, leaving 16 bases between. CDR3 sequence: CASSLRVGPSDGYTF. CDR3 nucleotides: TGTGCCAGCAGCTTAAGAGTCGGGCCCTCCGATGGCTACACCTTC.

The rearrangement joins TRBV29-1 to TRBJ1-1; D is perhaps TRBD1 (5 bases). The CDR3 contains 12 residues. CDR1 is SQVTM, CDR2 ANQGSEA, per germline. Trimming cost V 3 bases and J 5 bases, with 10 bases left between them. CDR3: CSVDRQSTEAFF. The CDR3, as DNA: TGCAGCGTTGATAGACAGAGTACTGAAGCTTTCTTT.

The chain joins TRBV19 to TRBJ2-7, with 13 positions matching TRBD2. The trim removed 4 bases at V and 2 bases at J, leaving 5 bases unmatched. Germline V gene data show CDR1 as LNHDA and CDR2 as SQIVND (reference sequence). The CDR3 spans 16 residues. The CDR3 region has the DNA TGTGCCAGTAGTACCCTCACTAGCGGGGGGGCCTACGAGCAGTACTTC. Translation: CASSTLTSGGAYEQYF. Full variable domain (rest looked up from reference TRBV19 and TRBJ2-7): DGGITQSPKYLFRKEGQNVTLSCEQNLNHDAMYWYRQDPGQGLRLIYYSQIVNDFQKGDIAEGYSVSREKKESFPLTVTSAQKNPTAFYLCASSTLTSGGAYEQYFGPGTRLTVT.

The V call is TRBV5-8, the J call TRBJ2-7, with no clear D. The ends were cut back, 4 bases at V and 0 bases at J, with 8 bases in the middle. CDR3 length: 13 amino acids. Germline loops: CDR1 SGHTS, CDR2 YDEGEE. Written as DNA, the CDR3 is TGTGCCAGCAGCCGAAGATTCTCCTACGAGCAGTACTTC. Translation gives CASSRRFSYEQYF.

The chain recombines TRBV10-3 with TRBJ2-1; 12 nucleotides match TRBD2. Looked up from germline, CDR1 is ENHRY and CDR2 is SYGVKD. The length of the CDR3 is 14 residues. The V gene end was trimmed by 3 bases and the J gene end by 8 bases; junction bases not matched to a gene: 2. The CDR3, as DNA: TGTGCCATCAGTGAAGCTAGCGGGGGGGATGAGCAGTTCTTC. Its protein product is CAISEASGGDEQFF.

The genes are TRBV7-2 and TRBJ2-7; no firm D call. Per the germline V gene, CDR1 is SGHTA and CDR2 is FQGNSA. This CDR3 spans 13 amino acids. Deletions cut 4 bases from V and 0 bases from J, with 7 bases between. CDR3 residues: CASSSRSSYEQYF. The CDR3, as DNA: TGTGCCAGCAGCTCACGGAGCTCCTACGAGCAGTACTTC.

The CDR3 here is CASSHRTNYGYTF. The CDR3 DNA reads as TGTGCCAGCAGCCACCGAACTAACTATGGCTACACCTTC. The rearrangement uses TRBV21-1 and TRBJ1-2. TRBV21-1 is given as a pseudogene. The CDR3 runs 13 residues.

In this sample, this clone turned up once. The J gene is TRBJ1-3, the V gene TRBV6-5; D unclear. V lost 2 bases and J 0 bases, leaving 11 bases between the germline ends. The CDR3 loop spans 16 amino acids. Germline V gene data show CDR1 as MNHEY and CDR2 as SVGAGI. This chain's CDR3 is CASSYNRRSSGNTIYF. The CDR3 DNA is TGTGCCAGCAGTTACAACCGAAGGAGCTCTGGAAACACCATATATTTT.

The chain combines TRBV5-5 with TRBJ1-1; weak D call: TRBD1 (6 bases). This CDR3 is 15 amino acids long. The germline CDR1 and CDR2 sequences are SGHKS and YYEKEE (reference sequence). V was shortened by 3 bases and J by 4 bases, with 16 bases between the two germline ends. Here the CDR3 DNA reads TGTGCCAGCAGCTGGTCCGGGGGCCCCAGCACTGAAGCTTTCTTT. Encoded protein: CASSWSGGPSTEAFF.

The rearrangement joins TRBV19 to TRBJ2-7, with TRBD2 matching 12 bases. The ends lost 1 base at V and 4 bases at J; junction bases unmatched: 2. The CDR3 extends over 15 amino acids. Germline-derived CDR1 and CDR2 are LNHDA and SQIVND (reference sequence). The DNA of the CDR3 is TGTGCCAGTAGTATAGGGGGGACTAGCGGGTACGAGCAGTACTTC. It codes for CASSIGGTSGYEQYF.

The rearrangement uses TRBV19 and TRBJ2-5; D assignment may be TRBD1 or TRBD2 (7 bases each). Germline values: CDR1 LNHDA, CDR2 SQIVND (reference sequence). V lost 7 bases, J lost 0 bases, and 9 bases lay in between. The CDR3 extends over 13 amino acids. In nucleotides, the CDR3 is TGTGCCAGTACAGGGGGGGACCAAGAGACCCAGTACTTC. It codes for CASTGGDQETQYF.